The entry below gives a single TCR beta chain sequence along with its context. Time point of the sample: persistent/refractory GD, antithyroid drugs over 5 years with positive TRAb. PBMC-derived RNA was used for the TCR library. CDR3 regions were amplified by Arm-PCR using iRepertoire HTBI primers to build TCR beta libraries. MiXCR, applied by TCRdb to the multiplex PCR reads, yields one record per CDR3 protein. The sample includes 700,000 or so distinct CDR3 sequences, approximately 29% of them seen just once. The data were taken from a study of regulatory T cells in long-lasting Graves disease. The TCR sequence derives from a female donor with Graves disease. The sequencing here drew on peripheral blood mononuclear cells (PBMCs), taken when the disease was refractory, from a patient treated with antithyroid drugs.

CDR3 amino acids: CSARPGQGGVGGGYTF. The DNA for the CDR3 is TGCAGTGCTAGACCGGGACAGGGGGGCGTGGGGGGTGGCTACACCTTC. This rearrangement joins TRBV20-1 to TRBJ1-2, with TRBD1 identical over 11 bases. V dropped 2 bases and J dropped 7; count of bases not matched to a gene: 12. The CDR3 is 16 amino acids. Germline CDR1 is DFQATT and CDR2 is SNEGSKA (reference sequence).